The 25 T cell receptor beta chains below all came from one sample that was sequenced in a study of blood T cell repertoires in COVID-19. Some clones are missing from TCRdb's copy, which holds only in-frame ones; the method was immunoSEQ multiplex PCR. The sample has 300,000 or so clones, 80% to 95% seen once. The specimen was PBMCs or T cells enriched from blood (not recorded which). The source is a woman aged 25 to 45 who had recovered from COVID-19.

DNA of the CDR3: TGTGCCAGCAGTTTCGCGGGAAGGGGAAATGAGCAGTTCTTC. Translated: CASSFAGRGNEQFF. This chain connects TRBV27 to TRBJ2-1; possibly TRBD2 for D (6 bases). V lost 3 bases, J lost 7 bases, and 13 bases lay in between. Germline CDR1 is MNHEY and CDR2 is SMNVEV (reference sequence). The CDR3 length is 14 residues.

J is TRBJ2-1 and V is TRBV6-2 or TRBV6-3; D gene uncertain. The length of the CDR3 is 13 residues. V lost 2 bases to trimming and J lost 13 bases, with 15 bases between them. Germline lookup yields CDR1 MNHEY and CDR2 SVGEGT. The CDR3 sequence is CASSYDHTPPQFF. CDR3 sequence (DNA): TGTGCCAGCAGTTACGATCACACCCCTCCTCAGTTCTTC.

The rearrangement links TRBV19 to TRBJ2-1, with D possibly TRBD1 on 7 matching bases. Deletions cut 7 bases from V and 9 bases from J, with 16 bases between. This CDR3 comprises 13 residues. Per germline, CDR1 LNHDA and CDR2 SQIVND (reference sequence). CDR3 DNA: TGTGCCAGTAATCCAGGGGGGCCAAGTGAGCAGTTCTTC. It is translated as CASNPGGPSEQFF.

This chain connects TRBV5-4 to TRBJ2-1; D gene unclear. Germline V lookup: CDR1 SGHNT, CDR2 YYREEE (reference sequence). This CDR3 has 15 amino acids. Deletions cut 2 bases from V and 6 bases from J, with 15 bases between. This CDR3 is CASSLSTQTLNEQFF. For the CDR3, the DNA is TGTGCCAGCAGCTTAAGCACCCAGACACTCAATGAGCAGTTCTTC.

For the CDR3, the DNA is TGTGCCAGCAGCTTAGACGGGGGTTGGGAGACCCAGTACTTC. Translated: CASSLDGGWETQYF. The chain joins TRBV7-9 to TRBJ2-5, with D tentatively TRBD2 (6 bases). The CDR3 has 14 residues. Germline V lookup: CDR1 SEHNR, CDR2 FQNEAQ (reference sequence). Deletions cut 1 base from V and 5 bases from J, with 11 bases between. The full variable domain, with the rest looked up from reference TRBV7-9 and TRBJ2-5, is DTGVSQNPRHKITKRGQNVTFRCDPISEHNRLYWYRQTLGQGPEFLTYFQNEAQLEKSRLLSDRFSAERPKGSFSTLEIQRTEQGDSAMYLCASSLDGGWETQYFGPGTRLLVL.

This clone appeared a single time. The chain employs TRBV28 and TRBJ2-6; D is unclear. With 2 bases removed from V and 0 bases from J, the gap between germline ends came to 8 bases. The CDR3 has 16 amino acids. CDR1 and CDR2 (germline): MDHEN, SYDVKM. DNA of the CDR3: TGTGCCAGCAGTTTAGGCCATCTCTCTGGGGCCAACGTCCTGACTTTC. Translated, it gives CASSLGHLSGANVLTF.

The chain joins TRBV20-1 to TRBJ1-1; no definite D call. The V gene's germline CDR1 is DFQATT and CDR2 SNEGSKA (reference sequence). The CDR3 is made up of 11 amino acids. V lost 6 bases and J 1 base, leaving 6 bases between the germline ends. CDR3 bases: TGCAGTGCGCGACAGAACACTGAAGCTTTCTTT. This sequence encodes CSARQNTEAFF.

This chain joins TRBV19 and TRBJ2-5; 11 bases align to TRBD2. CDR3 length: 16 amino acids. The germline V gene has CDR1 LNHDA and CDR2 SQIVND (reference sequence). Trimming at V came to 6 bases and at J to 1 base, leaving 7 bases not matched to a gene. CDR3 nucleotides: TGTGCCAGTAGACCATCTGGGACTAGCGGCCAAGAGACCCAGTACTTC. Translated, it gives CASRPSGTSGQETQYF.

V usage is TRBV3-1 (or the pseudogene TRBV3-2) and J usage is TRBJ1-2; unclear D gene. V lost 5 bases and J lost 10, with 11 bases in between. The CDR3 extends over 11 amino acids. CDR1 and CDR2 from the germline V gene are LGHDT and YNNKEL (reference sequence). CDR3 amino acids: CASSGRQVYTF. CDR3 nucleotide sequence: TGTGCCAGCAGCGGCAGGCAAGTCTACACCTTC.

This clone turned up a few times. The V and J genes are TRBV5-4 and TRBJ2-7; D unresolved. This CDR3 spans 14 amino acids. Germline loops: CDR1 SGHNT, CDR2 YYREEE (reference sequence). V was clipped by 6 bases and J by 0 bases, with 13 bases between them. The CDR3 DNA follows: TGTGCCAGCACCATGTCTGGCCCCTCCTACGAGCAGTACTTC. Its translation: CASTMSGPSYEQYF.

This sequence joins TRBV19 and TRBJ2-4, with 11 bases aligning to TRBD1. The V and J ends lost 5 bases and 8 bases, in that order; junction bases with no gene match: 11. Germline values: CDR1 LNHDA, CDR2 SQIVND (reference sequence). The CDR3 covers 16 residues. The CDR3 bases are TGTGCCAGTAGTGCAGGACAGGGGGCTACGGTGGACATTCAGTACTTC. This encodes CASSAGQGATVDIQYF.

The chain is built from TRBV7-6 and TRBJ2-5; no clear D gene. V was cut by 2 bases and J by 4 bases, with 11 bases left in between. The CDR3 length is 14 residues. CDR1 is SGHVS, CDR2 FNYEAQ, per germline. This CDR3 is CASSLYPSRETQYF. In DNA, the CDR3 is TGTGCCAGCAGCTTATACCCGAGCCGAGAGACCCAGTACTTC.

The chain combines TRBV28 with TRBJ1-6; perhaps TRBD1 as D (6 bases). The germline CDR1 and CDR2 sequences are MDHEN and SYDVKM. The CDR3 is made up of 14 amino acids. V shed 5 bases and J shed 9 bases, with 14 bases lying between them. The CDR3 sequence: CASSITGFGSPLHF. The CDR3 DNA reads as TGTGCCAGCAGTATAACAGGGTTCGGTTCACCCCTCCACTTT.

The chain recombines TRBV5-8 with TRBJ2-7; D not certain. From germline, CDR1 is SGHTS and CDR2 YDEGEE. The CDR3 contains 15 residues. V was cut by 2 bases and J by 3 bases, with 15 bases left in between. CDR3 nucleotide sequence: TGTGCCAGCAGCTTCACCGGTACAGTGATCTACGAGCAGTACTTC. Translation gives CASSFTGTVIYEQYF.

The chain has TRBV19 and TRBJ2-2; D gene uncertain. This CDR3 has 15 residues. Germline CDR1 and CDR2: LNHDA and SQIVND (reference sequence). V was cut by 3 bases and J by 3 bases, with 11 bases left in between. CDR3 bases: TGTGCCAGTAGTATTATTGCGGAATACACCGGGGAGCTGTTTTTT. This gives the protein CASSIIAEYTGELFF. Together with reference TRBV19 and TRBJ2-2, the CDR3 gives the full variable domain: DGGITQSPKYLFRKEGQNVTLSCEQNLNHDAMYWYRQDPGQGLRLIYYSQIVNDFQKGDIAEGYSVSREKKESFPLTVTSAQKNPTAFYLCASSIIAEYTGELFFGEGSRLTVL.

The V gene is TRBV9, the J gene TRBJ1-1, with D hard to call. Germline V lookup: CDR1 SGDLS, CDR2 YYNGEE. V was trimmed by 1 base and J by 8 bases, leaving 12 bases between them. The CDR3 has 13 amino acids. CDR3 bases: TGTGCCAGCAGCGTATTTGTTGGCACGGAAGCTTTCTTT. This translates into CASSVFVGTEAFF.

The chain is built from TRBV5-8 and TRBJ2-2; D possibly corresponds to TRBD2 (6 bases). The CDR3 is 18 residues long. From germline, CDR1 is SGHTS and CDR2 YDEGEE. Trimming removed 1 base from V and 5 bases from J, with 21 bases in between. The CDR3 region is CASSLNAGQGDRTGELFF. The CDR3 nucleotides are TGTGCCAGCAGCTTGAACGCGGGGCAGGGCGATCGTACCGGGGAGCTGTTTTTT.

This clone was counted once. This sequence joins TRBV5-1 and TRBJ2-1, with TRBD2 matching 8 bases. The CDR3 extends over 16 amino acids. V lost 7 bases to trimming and J lost 4 bases; unmatched junction nucleotides: 13. The germline CDR1 and CDR2 sequences are SGHRS and YFSETQ. Written as DNA, the CDR3 is TGCGCCAGCCGTCCCGGGGTGCTAGCGGGTTACAATGAGCAGTTCTTC. It is translated as CASRPGVLAGYNEQFF.

The rearrangement uses TRBV6-5 and TRBJ2-7; 8 bases align to TRBD1. In germline, CDR1 is MNHEY, CDR2 SVGAGI. CDR3 length: 15 residues. The junction had 13 bases not matched to a gene; V was cut back by 5 bases and J by 7 bases. In DNA form, the CDR3 reads TGTGCCAGCAGTACCACAGGGGGAAGGGCTCGAGAGCAGTACTTC. Its protein is CASSTTGGRAREQYF.

This clone came up a few times. The sample contains more than one DNA sequence encoding this CDR3. The chain carries TRBV19 and TRBJ2-3; D is ambiguous. Germline V CDR1 and CDR2: LNHDA, SQIVND (reference sequence). The CDR3 consists of 13 residues. The V end was cut by 5 bases, the J end by 3 bases, with 9 bases between. CDR3 region: CASSDRGTDTQYF. The CDR3 nucleotides are TGTGCCAGTAGTGACCGCGGAACAGATACGCAGTATTTT.

This clone appeared once. The chain combines TRBV19 with TRBJ1-4, with 8 nucleotides matching TRBD1. Germline V gene sequence: CDR1 LNHDA, CDR2 SQIVND (reference sequence). V lost 6 bases, J lost 7 bases, and 7 bases stayed unmatched. CDR3 length: 14 amino acids. In DNA form, the CDR3 reads TGTGCCAGTAGAGTGACAGGGGTTGTTGAAAAACTGTTTTTT. Translated, it gives CASRVTGVVEKLFF.

This chain links TRBV28 with TRBJ2-1; 8 nucleotides align to TRBD2. The CDR3 runs 15 residues. Germline V CDR1 and CDR2: MDHEN, SYDVKM. V lost 4 bases and J lost 3; bases outside the gene matches: 5. In DNA, the CDR3 is TGTGCCAGCAGTTCAGCGGGAGTCGGCTACAATGAGCAGTTCTTC. This codes for CASSSAGVGYNEQFF.

The chain employs TRBV9 and TRBJ2-3, with 8 bases identical to TRBD2. CDR1 SGDLS and CDR2 YYNGEE come from the germline V gene. The CDR3 loop spans 15 amino acids. V dropped 4 bases and J dropped 0; count of bases not matched to a gene: 4. CDR3 sequence reads: CASSSSGGSTDTQYF. The CDR3 region has the DNA TGTGCCAGCAGCTCCAGCGGGGGAAGCACAGATACGCAGTATTTT.

This chain links TRBV28 with TRBJ2-1; D is perhaps TRBD2 (5 bases). Germline V gives CDR1 MDHEN, CDR2 SYDVKM. Trimming cost V 2 bases and J 15 bases, with 17 bases left between them. The CDR3 totals 13 residues. CDR3 loop: CASSLVSGSGRFF. The CDR3 coding sequence is TGTGCCAGCAGTTTAGTGAGTGGGAGTGGTCGGTTCTTC.

The chain recombines TRBV4-3 with TRBJ2-3; 7 bases agree with TRBD2. The CDR3 consists of 18 residues. V lost 4 bases and J lost 1; bases outside the gene matches: 14. Germline V gives CDR1 LGHNA, CDR2 YSLEER. CDR3 in DNA: TGCGCCAGCAGCCCGGGCCTGTGGCGGGAGAGGGGCACAGATACGCAGTATTTT. Translation: CASSPGLWRERGTDTQYF.